This is a list of T cell receptor beta chains from one sample in a study of post-analysis software for immune sequencing data. Via MiXCR, TCRdb re-called the PCR reads, giving one row per CDR3 protein. The sample yields some 890,000 distinct CDR3 sequences, around 53% seen once. Sequencing was performed on blood. The receptor source for this set is a girl aged 5 to 17 with multiple sclerosis. Each CDR3 is given without its conserved first and last residue. Clone size is not always given. Where it is, it says once, few, many or a class for expanded clones.

CDR3 protein,J gene,clone size,V gene
ALRGESSHNEQF,TRBJ2-1,-,TRBV12-3/TRBV12-4
ASSSPGETQY,TRBJ2-5,-,TRBV5-1
ASSFGTANYGYT,TRBJ1-2,few,TRBV6-2/TRBV6-3
ATSRNSGIGEQY,-,few,TRBV15
ASSYEGRGNTEAF,TRBJ1-1,once,TRBV2
ASSLLVGVLDEQY,TRBJ2-7,-,TRBV7-9
ASSPLAGGAYEQY,TRBJ2-7,-,TRBV7-2
ASSEARTAAYNEQF,TRBJ2-1,-,TRBV2
ASSHSEGQGARTEAF,TRBJ1-1,-,TRBV4-2
ASSYSPWGEEEQF,TRBJ2-1,-,TRBV7-9
ASSLLRVDTEAF,TRBJ1-1,-,TRBV7-3
ASGGQGIGGLQETQY,TRBJ2-5,few,TRBV5-1
SVTGLAGAHQETQY,TRBJ2-5,-,TRBV20-1
ASSSEGGEADTQY,TRBJ2-3,-,TRBV7-9
SGVTKMNTEAF,TRBJ1-1,once,TRBV29-1
AISDPVADTQY,TRBJ2-3,once,TRBV10-3